The sequence of this T cell receptor beta chain was determined in a study of OX40 agonist ivuxolimab in advanced cancers. Some background on the complete study: The costimulatory receptor OX40 (CD134) was targeted by ivuxolimab, a fully human IgG2 agonistic monoclonal antibody. Intravenous ivuxolimab was administered to patients every 2 weeks at six dose levels: 0.01, 0.1, 0.3, 1.5, 3 and 10 mg/kg. Among the roughly 50 dose-escalation patients, some 20 had hepatocellular carcinoma, roughly 15 melanoma, 9 renal cell carcinoma and 9 head and neck cancer. The dose-escalation cohort was roughly 83% male with a mean age of about 60 years, ranging from roughly 23 to 79. Prior anti-PD-1, anti-PD-L1 or anti-CTLA-4 therapy was permitted, and checkpoint inhibitors had been received by roughly two fifths of dose-escalation patients. Partial responses occurred in three dose-escalation patients, of whom one had hepatocellular carcinoma and two had cutaneous melanoma. The purpose of peripheral TCRbeta sequencing was to test whether ivuxolimab changed TCR sequence diversity and led to clonal T-cell expansion. The paper covers the monotherapy dose-escalation part of the phase I ivuxolimab trial, which included N ≈ 57 patients. Study-level results and caveats: In the 0.1-3.0 mg/kg groups, partial responders had among the lowest normalized peripheral clonal expansion, particularly in CD8+ T cells. Low levels of normalized T-cell clonal expansion were also seen in some patients who did not respond. Which antigens the clonally expanded peripheral T cells were specific for was not determined. On average, CD8+ T cells showed more expanded clones than CD4+ T cells after ivuxolimab. At doses of 0.1 to 3.0 mg/kg, clonal expansion of both CD4+ and CD8+ blood T cells was observed from baseline to week 6.

This clone was seen a few times. What antigen it recognizes has not been identified. Per-base qualities were not stored, and no clone one base away is much larger. Genomic DNA was isolated from the sorted cells so that the TCRbeta CDR3 region could be sequenced. The immunoSEQ Assay was used for sequencing of TCRbeta CDR3 regions. The clones in this table, taken by TCRdb from immuneACCESS, are in-frame only. Not every clone is retained; where verified, under half of the shortfall comes from an unresolved V gene, and the cause of the rest is unknown. This sample gives tens of thousands of clones in total; approximately 90% of them show up just once. The ten most abundant clones make up 3.5% to 4% of the sample. Patients with a history of autoimmune disease or receiving systemic immunosuppression were excluded from the trial. Peripheral blood for TCR sequencing was collected from all dose cohorts at baseline, on cycle 4 day 1, and on cycle 7 day 1. Samples came from an open-label, multicenter, first-in-human phase I dose-escalation trial of ivuxolimab. Adults with locally advanced or metastatic melanoma, renal cell, hepatocellular, or head and neck squamous cell carcinoma were enrolled in the trial. Before TCR sequencing, CD4+ T cells and CD8+ T cells were sorted from peripheral blood as separate populations.

Trimming takes 3 bases from V and 7 bases from J, and the germline ends sit 8 bases apart. Including the terminal cysteine and phenylalanine, the CDR3 comprises 12 residues. Of the read, only the CDR3 DNA is kept; its 36 bases are in frame from base 1. The germline V gene encodes CDR1 SGHDT and CDR2 YYEEEE. This receptor was taken from an adult with an advanced solid tumor such as melanoma, head and neck, liver or kidney cancer. The chain links TRBV5-6 with TRBJ1-5; the D gene is not confidently resolved. This sample comprised CD4+ or CD8+ T cells sorted from blood, obtained in a trial of the OX40 agonist ivuxolimab. The nucleotides are TGTGCCAGCAGCTCGGGGAGGCAGCCCCAGCATTTT. This sequence encodes CASSSGRQPQHF.